This T cell receptor beta chain is from a study of blood T cell repertoires in COVID-19. Study-wide background: T cells, B-cell-depleted T cells, or PBMCs provided the cDNA or gDNA that served as material.

Germline V lookup: CDR1 PRHDT, CDR2 FYEKMQ (reference sequence). The CDR3 is made up of 15 amino acids. V was pared by 5 bases and J by 2 bases, with 13 bases between. The method was immunoSEQ multiplex PCR; TCRdb's version includes in-frame clones alone and lacks a portion of them. The profile covers 500,000 or so clones, with around 90% appearing a single time and about 0.75% taken by the ten largest. The TCR originated in a woman in her late teens or twenties who had recovered from COVID-19. Sequencing used PBMCs or T cells enriched from blood (not recorded which). This chain connects TRBV13 to TRBJ2-1, with D unclear. The CDR3 DNA reads TGTGCCAGCAGCCGAAGGAATAGCCCCTACAATGAGCAGTTCTTC. It yields the protein CASSRRNSPYNEQFF.